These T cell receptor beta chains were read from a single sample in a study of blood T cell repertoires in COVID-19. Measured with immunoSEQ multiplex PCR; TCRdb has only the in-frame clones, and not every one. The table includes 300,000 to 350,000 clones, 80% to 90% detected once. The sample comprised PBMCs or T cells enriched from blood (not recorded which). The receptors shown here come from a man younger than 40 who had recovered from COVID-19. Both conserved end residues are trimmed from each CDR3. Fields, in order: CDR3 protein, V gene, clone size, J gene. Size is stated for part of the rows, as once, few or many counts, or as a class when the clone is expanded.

AWITPLPHRDRANYGYT TRBV30 NA TRBJ1-2
ASRLTGAGQPQH TRBV12-2 NA TRBJ1-5
ASSSGTGGYNEQF TRBV7-7 NA TRBJ2-1
ASSAGTNNSPLH TRBV9 NA TRBJ1-6
ASSVVTGMNTEAF TRBV9 NA TRBJ1-1
ASSLGRGYSPLH TRBV5-1 NA TRBJ1-6
ASSRQGSAGELF TRBV10-1 NA TRBJ2-2
ASSRPGQGSNTEAF TRBV18 NA TRBJ1-1
ASGFGYEQY TRBV12-5 NA TRBJ2-7
ASSLQDRGGTDTQY TRBV7-6 NA TRBJ2-3
ATSDNQGVNGYT TRBV24-1 once TRBJ1-2
ASRLQGDNYGYT TRBV6-5 NA TRBJ1-2
ASSHQLDPSAEAF TRBV4-1 NA TRBJ1-1
SVGTGTNYGYT TRBV29-1 NA TRBJ1-2
ASSKTVRNTGELF TRBV11-1 NA TRBJ2-2
ASSITGTVNTEAF TRBV4-1 NA TRBJ1-1
ASSEEGGAYNEQF TRBV2 NA TRBJ2-1
ASSPYRGGVTGYSGNTIY TRBV7-8 once TRBJ1-3
ASSPGQGRYNEQF TRBV11-2 NA TRBJ2-1
ASSQAGTGPYGYT TRBV18 NA TRBJ1-2
ASSPPRGDSYNSPLH TRBV6-6 NA TRBJ1-6
ASSQPRGREASYGYT TRBV4-1 NA TRBJ1-2
AWSQAYEQY TRBV30 NA TRBJ2-7
ASRTGLTFSPLH TRBV6-5 NA TRBJ1-6
SVGGGAKNEQF TRBV29-1 NA TRBJ2-1
ASSLPSGGAHEQY TRBV3-1/TRBV3-2 NA TRBJ2-7
ASSLTGLAGDNEQF TRBV7-3 NA TRBJ2-1
ASSLLGATNEKLF TRBV7-2 NA TRBJ1-4
ASIGGTDPANSPLH TRBV2 NA TRBJ1-6
ATSDTSGSGNTIY TRBV24-1 NA TRBJ1-3
ASSPLGDSSRGTEAF TRBV9 NA TRBJ1-1
ASSSRDRAGNTIY TRBV6-5 NA TRBJ1-3
ASSQQTGITDTQY TRBV4-3 NA TRBJ2-3
ASSTGLAGLYEQY TRBV2 NA TRBJ2-7
ASSVTQGDNEQF TRBV9 once TRBJ2-1
ASSIEATANYGYT TRBV19 NA TRBJ1-2
ASSPGNYEQY TRBV7-6 NA TRBJ2-7
ASSTRDRVTEAF TRBV7-2 NA TRBJ1-1
ASGLADTGELF TRBV5-4 NA TRBJ2-2
ASSAGQMLTYGYT TRBV6-2/TRBV6-3 NA TRBJ1-2
ASSYGRNQPQH TRBV6-5 NA TRBJ1-5
ASSLSTNYGYT TRBV7-2 once TRBJ1-2
ASSLTGGASPLH TRBV6-5 once TRBJ1-6
ASRLIGDRNSPLH TRBV19 NA TRBJ1-6
ASSSRPGLDLSNEKLF TRBV7-9 NA TRBJ1-4